This TCR beta chain stems from a study of shared clonotypes between healthy human individuals. Whole-study context: Plates per donor: three CD4 naive, three CD4 memory, two CD8 naive, one CD8 memory. General observations from the study: Naive CD4 clonotype sharing across several donors was about 5%. The generation probabilities recorded for non-shared clonotypes fell below those of clonotypes shared by all four donors.

Method: immunoSEQ multiplex PCR; TCRdb's copy keeps in-frame clones and lacks some. This table has about 610,000 clones, about 96% appearing once. CD45RO-negative CD8 cells positively selected for CCR7 made up the naive population, which excluded terminally differentiated effector memory CD45RA+ cells. Free of recent acute infections or vaccinations, the donors were healthy HIV-negative adults. To note about this clone: Its antigen is not known.

The CDR3 is 15 residues long. Trimming cost V 4 bases and J 1 base, with 14 bases left between them. Per germline, CDR1 SGHNT and CDR2 YYREEE (reference sequence). Sequenced input: naive CD8+ T cells sorted from blood. This chain joins TRBV5-4 and TRBJ1-1; D may be TRBD1 (6 bases). This receptor was taken from a woman in her 30s in good health. Here the CDR3 DNA reads TGTGCCAGCAGCCCTGAAACGGACAGGAACACTGAAGCTTTCTTT. It specifies CASSPETDRNTEAFF.